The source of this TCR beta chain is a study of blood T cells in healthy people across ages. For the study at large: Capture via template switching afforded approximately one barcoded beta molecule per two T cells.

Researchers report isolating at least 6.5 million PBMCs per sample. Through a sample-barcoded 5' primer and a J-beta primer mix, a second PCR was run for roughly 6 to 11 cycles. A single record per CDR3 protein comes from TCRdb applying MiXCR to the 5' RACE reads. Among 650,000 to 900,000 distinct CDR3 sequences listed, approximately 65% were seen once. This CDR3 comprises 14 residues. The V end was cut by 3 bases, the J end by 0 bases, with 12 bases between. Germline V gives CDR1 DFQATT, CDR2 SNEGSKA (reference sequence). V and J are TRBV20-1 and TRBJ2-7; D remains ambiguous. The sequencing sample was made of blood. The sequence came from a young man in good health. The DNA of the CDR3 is TGCAGTGCTAGTTTCCTTGGAGTCTCCTACGAGCAGTACTTC. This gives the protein CSASFLGVSYEQYF.